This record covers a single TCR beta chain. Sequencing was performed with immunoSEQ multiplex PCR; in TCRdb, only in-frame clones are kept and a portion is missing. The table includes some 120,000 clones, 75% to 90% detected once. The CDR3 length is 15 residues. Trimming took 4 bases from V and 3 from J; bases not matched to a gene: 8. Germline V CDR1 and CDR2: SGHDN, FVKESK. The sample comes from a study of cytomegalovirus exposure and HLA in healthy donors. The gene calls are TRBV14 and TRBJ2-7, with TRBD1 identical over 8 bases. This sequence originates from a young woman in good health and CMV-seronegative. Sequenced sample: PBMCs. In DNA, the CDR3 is TGTGCCAGCAGCCGGTCCGGGACAGGTCGCTACGAGCAGTACTTC. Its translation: CASSRSGTGRYEQYF.